This paragraph covers one T cell receptor (beta chain) sequence. This clone's antigen is unknown. No base qualities exist here, and no much larger clone lies one base off it. This sample stems from a study of patients and donors after allogeneic stem cell transplantation (TCRdb year 2020). Reading from cysteine to phenylalanine, the CDR3 counts 18 amino acids. Kept here is only the CDR3 DNA, which spans 54 bases and is read in frame from base 1. CDR1 and CDR2 are read off the germline V gene as SGDLS and YYNGEE. V was cut back by 0 bases and J by 0 bases, leaving a gap of 16 bases between them. Library construction relied on RT-PCR. Data came from a NextSeq 550. TCRdb passed the public sequencing reads through fastp at Q25 and MiXCR, retaining productive beta sequences. Each record represents a unique CDR3 protein, reported with the most common genes and DNA among its rows. The sample contains roughly 960,000 distinct CDR3 sequences, roughly 17% of them found a single time. The ten top clones hold around 6% of the sample.

Sequenced input: blood, either unsorted or a sorted T cell fraction (not recorded which). The receptor was isolated from a human donor who was either an allogeneic HSCT recipient or a stem cell or donor lymphocyte infusion donor (not recorded which). It is not recorded whose cells these are; they may come from a transplant donor. The chain is encoded by TRBV9 joined to TRBJ1-3; confidence is insufficient to name the D gene. The CDR3 protein: CASSVGLPTRLSGNTIYF. The base sequence is TGTGCCAGCAGCGTAGGTCTTCCGACGCGTCTCTCTGGAAACACCATATATTTT.